This T cell receptor beta chain derives from a study of T cells expressing NK-cell markers. Overall study: Sequencing of TCR beta repertoires drew on sorted CD3+CD56+NKG2C+, CD3+CD56+NKG2C- and CD3+CD56-NKG2C+ T cells. Of eight sequenced donors, seven were HCMV-seropositive and one HCMV-seronegative.

The CDR3 loop spans 13 amino acids. The V gene's germline CDR1 is SGHRS and CDR2 YFSETQ. Whole-study findings and limits: Dominant NKG2C+ clonotypes were found to form 1.0-7.0% of CD8+ T cells in six donors. What remained unclear was the HCMV specificity of expanded NKG2C+ T cell clones.

TCRdb re-called the 5' RACE reads and catalogs CDR3 proteins one per entry, DNA excluded. Listed are 200,000 to 300,000 distinct CDR3 sequences; about 4.2% falls within the top ten. Points on this clonotype: Its antigen is currently unknown.

The source of this sequence is a woman between 18 and 69 years old in good health. The sequenced sample consisted of blood T cells: a sorted CD56 or NKG2C T cell subset, CD4+ or CD8+ T cells, or bulk PBMC T cells (not recorded which). The chain couples TRBV5-1 to TRBJ2-4; the TCRdb call, TRBD2, lacks DNA for checking. The CDR3 loop reads CASSLGDLGLQYF.